The 14 T cell receptor beta chains below were found in one sample sequenced in a study of beta chain features in type 1 diabetes. What was sequenced were expressed TCRB transcripts, since all of the isolated RNA had been reverse transcribed. Clones were read by immunoSEQ multiplex PCR, and TCRdb kept only the in-frame ones, dropping some. The sample carries 250,000 to 350,000 clones, 12% to 15% recorded once. The source material was central memory CD4+ T cells from blood. The receptors shown here come from a man under 40 in good health.

About this clone: At one boundary the junction diverges from the germline segment, which might be a read error. V gene TRBV6-6 combines with J gene TRBJ2-5; TRBD2 matches 8 bases. CDR3 size: 15 residues. Germline-derived CDR1 and CDR2 are MNHNY and SVGAGI (reference sequence). The CDR3: CAISGKAGVVETQYF. The CDR3, as DNA: TGTGCCATCAGTGGGAAAGCGGGAGTGGTGGAGACCCAGTACTTC.

This clone was seen more than once but under ten times. In DNA form, the CDR3 reads TGTGCCATCAAGCGGGGACAGGGCACAGATACGCAGTATTTT. It specifies CAIKRGQGTDTQYF. The gene calls are TRBV10-3 and TRBJ2-3, with a tentative D call TRBD1 (8 bases). Germline V CDR1 and CDR2: ENHRY, SYGVKD. The CDR3 is 14 amino acids. V was cut by 7 bases and J by 1 base, with 12 bases left in between.

V is TRBV5-1 and J is TRBJ1-5; D remains unclear. The CDR3 sequence is 16 residues long. Germline V gives CDR1 SGHRS, CDR2 YFSETQ. The ends were cut back, 0 bases at V and 6 bases at J, with 16 bases in the middle. In nucleotides, the CDR3 is TGCGCCAGCAGCTTGGGGTCAGCAGGCTCGGGTCAGCCCCAGCATTTT. This gives the protein CASSLGSAGSGQPQHF.

The V and J genes are TRBV7-2 and TRBJ1-2; 8 positions agree with TRBD1. The germline CDR1 and CDR2 sequences are SGHTA and FQGNSA. Trimming at V came to 3 bases and at J to 2 bases, leaving 11 bases not matched to a gene. The CDR3 extends over 17 amino acids. Here the CDR3 reads CASSLRGVDRVNYGYTF. As DNA, the CDR3 is TGTGCCAGCAGCTTGCGGGGGGTGGACAGGGTCAACTATGGCTACACCTTC.

A single count supports this clone. The gene calls are TRBV5-4 and TRBJ2-1, with 12 bases aligning to TRBD2. This CDR3 has 17 residues. V trimming: 4 bases; J trimming: 12 bases; junction bases outside the gene matches: 17. The germline V gene has CDR1 SGHNT and CDR2 YYREEE (reference sequence). The CDR3 coding sequence is TGTGCCAGCAGCCCTTCCTCGGTCGCTAGCGGGAGGGCGGGGCAGTTCTTC. Its protein product is CASSPSSVASGRAGQFF.

This chain uses TRBV10-1 with TRBJ2-4, with D perhaps matching TRBD1 (5 bases). V shed 4 bases and J shed 8 bases, with 9 bases lying between them. The CDR3 is 12 amino acids. From germline, CDR1 is WNHNN and CDR2 SYGVQD (reference sequence). In DNA, the CDR3 is TGCGCCAGCAGTGGACAGTCCGACATTCAGTACTTC. Its protein product is CASSGQSDIQYF.

About this clone: The sample has other DNA sequences that encode this CDR3 too. This chain connects TRBV7-9 to TRBJ1-6; 10 nucleotides agree with TRBD1. This CDR3 has 15 residues. Per the germline V gene, CDR1 is SEHNR and CDR2 is FQNEAQ (reference sequence). Germline trimming cut 5 bases from V and 7 bases from J; bases unmatched to any gene: 5. CDR3 in DNA: TGTGCCAGCAGCCTTAGGGGACAGGGGAATTCACCCCTCCACTTT. Translated, it gives CASSLRGQGNSPLHF. Full variable domain (remainder filled in from reference TRBV7-9 and TRBJ1-6): DTGVSQNPRHKITKRGQNVTFRCDPISEHNRLYWYRQTLGQGPEFLTYFQNEAQLEKSRLLSDRFSAERPKGSFSTLEIQRTEQGDSAMYLCASSLRGQGNSPLHFGNGTRLTVT.

This clone was seen a handful of times. This rearrangement joins TRBV27 to TRBJ1-5, with TRBD1 identical over 8 bases. This CDR3 region has 14 residues. Unmatched junction bases numbered 9, after V lost 5 bases and J lost 9 bases. The germline V gene encodes CDR1 MNHEY and CDR2 SMNVEV (reference sequence). The CDR3 reads CASSPLQGGGPQHF. CDR3 bases: TGTGCCAGCAGTCCCCTACAGGGGGGAGGGCCCCAGCATTTT.

For this clone: This sample also contains other DNA sequences that code for the same CDR3. The chain combines TRBV2 with TRBJ1-5, with TRBD1 identical over 9 bases. Per germline, CDR1 SNHLY and CDR2 FYNNEI. Losses at the gene ends were 3 bases for V and 2 bases for J; bases not matched to a gene: 2. The CDR3 length is 15 residues. In nucleotides, the CDR3 is TGTGCCAGCAGTGATAGGACAGGGGGCAATCAGCCCCAGCATTTT. Its translation is CASSDRTGGNQPQHF.

This sequence joins TRBV29-1 and TRBJ1-1; maybe TRBD1 (5 bases). V was shortened by 6 bases and J by 7 bases, with 15 bases between the two germline ends. Per the germline V gene, CDR1 is SQVTM and CDR2 is ANQGSEA. CDR3 length: 12 residues. The CDR3 region is CSVHGALFEAFF. The CDR3 region has the DNA TGCAGCGTCCACGGGGCTCTCTTTGAAGCTTTCTTT.

CDR3 nucleotides: TGCAGTGCAGGGGACATCCTCGGCTACACCTTC. Translation: CSAGDILGYTF. The V gene is TRBV20-1, the J gene TRBJ1-2; a possible D gene is TRBD1 (6 bases). Germline CDR1 reads DFQATT; CDR2 reads SNEGSKA (reference sequence). Trimming cost V 6 bases and J 8 bases, with 13 bases left between them. This CDR3 contains 11 residues.

This clone was counted a few times. CDR3: CASSKLPGLDEKLFF. The CDR3 DNA is TGCGCCAGCAGCAAATTGCCGGGTTTGGATGAAAAACTGTTTTTT. The chain has TRBV4-3 and TRBJ1-4, with D unresolved. The length of the CDR3 is 15 residues. CDR1 LGHNA and CDR2 YSLEER come from the germline V gene. V was trimmed by 5 bases and J by 6 bases, leaving 16 bases between them.

This clone has only one observation. The chain carries TRBV4-1 and TRBJ2-7, with D hard to call. The CDR3 sequence is 16 residues long. V dropped 4 bases and J dropped 3 bases, with 19 bases sitting between them. Germline CDR1 and CDR2: MGHRA and YSYEKL. CDR3 sequence reads: CASSRSTPRRFYEQYV. CDR3 nucleotides: TGCGCCAGCAGCCGATCGACACCAAGGCGTTTCTACGAGCAGTACGTC.

This chain links TRBV27 with TRBJ2-3, with 8 positions matching TRBD2. The CDR3 is made up of 15 amino acids. Germline lookup yields CDR1 MNHEY and CDR2 SMNVEV (reference sequence). Trimming took 6 bases from V and 6 from J; bases not matched to a gene: 11. The CDR3: CASSTTGLAGDTQYF. The CDR3 bases are TGTGCCAGCAGCACCACCGGACTAGCAGGCGATACGCAGTATTTT.